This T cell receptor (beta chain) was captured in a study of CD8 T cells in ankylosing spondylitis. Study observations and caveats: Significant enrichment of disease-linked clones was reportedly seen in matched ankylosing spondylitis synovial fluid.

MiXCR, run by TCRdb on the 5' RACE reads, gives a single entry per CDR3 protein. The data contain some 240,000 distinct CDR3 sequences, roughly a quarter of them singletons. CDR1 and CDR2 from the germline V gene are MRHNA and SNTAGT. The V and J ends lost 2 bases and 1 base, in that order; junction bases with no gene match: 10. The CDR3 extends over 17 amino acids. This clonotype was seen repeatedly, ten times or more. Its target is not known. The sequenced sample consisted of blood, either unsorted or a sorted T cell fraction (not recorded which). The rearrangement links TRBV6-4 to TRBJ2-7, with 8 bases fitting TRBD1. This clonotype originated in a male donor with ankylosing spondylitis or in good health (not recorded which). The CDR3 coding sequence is TGTGCCAGCAGTGACCCCCTCTTCCGGGACAGGTCCTACGAGCAGTACTTC. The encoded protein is CASSDPLFRDRSYEQYF.